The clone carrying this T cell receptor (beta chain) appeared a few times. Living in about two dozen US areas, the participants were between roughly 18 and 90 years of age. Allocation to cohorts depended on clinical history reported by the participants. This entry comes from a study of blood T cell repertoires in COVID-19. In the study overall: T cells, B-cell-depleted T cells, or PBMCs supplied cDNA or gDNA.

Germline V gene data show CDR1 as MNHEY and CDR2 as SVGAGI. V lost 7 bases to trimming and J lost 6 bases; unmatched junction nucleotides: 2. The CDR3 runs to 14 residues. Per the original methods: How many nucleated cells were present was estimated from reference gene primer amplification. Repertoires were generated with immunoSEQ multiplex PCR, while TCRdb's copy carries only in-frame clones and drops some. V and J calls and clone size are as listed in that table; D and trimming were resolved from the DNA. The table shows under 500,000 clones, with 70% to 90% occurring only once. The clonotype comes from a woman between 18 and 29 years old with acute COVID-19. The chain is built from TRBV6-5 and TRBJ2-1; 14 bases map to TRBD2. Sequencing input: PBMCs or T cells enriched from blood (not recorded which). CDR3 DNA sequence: TGTGCCAGCAACGGACTAGCGGGAGGCAATGAGCAGTTCTTC. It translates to CASNGLAGGNEQFF.